The 27 T cell receptor beta chains in this list originate from one sample, sequenced in a study of T-cell reconstitution after alpha-beta-depleted transplantation in children. For TCRbeta, the library was prepared with unique molecular identifiers. TCRdb reprocessed the PCR reads via MiXCR and lists one record per CDR3 protein. The sample has around 480,000 distinct CDR3 sequences, around a third seen once. The sequencing here drew on PBMCs from the stem cell graft donor, taken from the stem cell graft. These receptors were obtained from a human donor who donated a stem cell graft to a child with aplastic anemia.

This clonotype was observed a handful of times. The V gene is TRBV7-2, the J gene TRBJ1-2; no clear D gene. Looked up from germline, CDR1 is SGHTA and CDR2 is FQGNSA. V was cut by 4 bases and J by 8 bases, with 14 bases left in between. This CDR3 spans 13 amino acids. CDR3 sequence: CASSSTGPRGYTF. The DNA for the CDR3 is TGTGCCAGCAGCTCCACGGGCCCGCGGGGCTACACCTTC.

The count of this clonotype is one. V usage is TRBV20-1 and J usage is TRBJ1-1; no clear D gene. Trimming stripped 3 bases from V and 8 bases from J, with 10 bases between. This CDR3 is built from 11 residues. CDR1 and CDR2 from the germline V gene are DFQATT and SNEGSKA (reference sequence). The CDR3 nucleotides read TGCAGTGCTAGTAAGGCCCGAGAAGCTTTCTTT. Translating it yields CSASKAREAFF.

The chain uses TRBV9 and TRBJ2-3, with D perhaps TRBD2 (6 bases). The CDR3 contains 15 residues. The V gene's germline CDR1 is SGDLS and CDR2 YYNGEE. The V and J ends lost 3 bases and 1 base respectively, with 12 bases between them. CDR3 residues: CASSAPGLGTDTQYF. In nucleotides, the CDR3 is TGTGCCAGCAGCGCCCCGGGACTCGGCACAGATACGCAGTATTTT.

V and J are TRBV5-4 and TRBJ2-4, with TRBD2 as a possible D gene (5 bases). The length of the CDR3 is 20 residues. Germline V gene sequence: CDR1 SGHNT, CDR2 YYREEE (reference sequence). Trimming removed 3 bases at V and 0 bases at J, with 25 bases between. CDR3: CASSSSGIPSIALAKNIQYF. In DNA, the CDR3 is TGTGCCAGCAGCTCCTCCGGGATCCCGAGCATCGCTCTAGCCAAAAACATTCAGTACTTC.

The rearrangement links TRBV28 to TRBJ1-1; TRBD1 matches 7 bases. Germline-derived CDR1 and CDR2 are MDHEN and SYDVKM. The CDR3 is 17 residues long. Trimming took 6 bases from V and 2 from J; bases not matched to a gene: 15. Here the CDR3 reads CASSPTGGGQVNTEAFF. The CDR3 coding sequence is TGTGCCAGCAGCCCTACCGGGGGTGGACAGGTCAACACTGAAGCTTTCTTT.

In its sample, this clonotype was seen a few times. V is TRBV12-2 and J is TRBJ1-3; no check of the table's D call, TRBD1, against the DNA was made. TRBV12-2 is marked as a pseudogene. There are 18 residues in the CDR3. CDR3 residues: CASRCICGGGRCGNTIYF. Here the CDR3 DNA reads TGTGCAAGTCGCTGTATTTGCGGAGGGGGCCGTTGTGGAAACACCATATATTTT.

The rearrangement joins TRBV11-2 to TRBJ2-5; D might be TRBD2 (5 bases). V lost 5 bases and J 5 bases, leaving 27 bases between the germline ends. CDR1 and CDR2 (germline): SGHAT, FQNNGV. The CDR3 length is 18 residues. CDR3 nucleotides: TGTGCCAGCAGCCCGAGAAGTTGGACTCACAAGGAATCGGAGACCCAGTACTTC. This sequence encodes CASSPRSWTHKESETQYF.

There are a few counts of this clonotype. The rearrangement joins TRBV13 to TRBJ2-1, with 12 bases aligning to TRBD2. The ends lost 5 bases at V and 8 bases at J; junction bases unmatched: 7. The length of the CDR3 is 15 residues. The germline CDR1 and CDR2 sequences are PRHDT and FYEKMQ (reference sequence). The CDR3 sequence is CASSGGTSGRYEQFF. In DNA, the CDR3 is TGTGCCAGCAGCGGTGGAACTAGCGGGAGGTATGAGCAGTTCTTC.

The rearrangement uses TRBV10-3 and TRBJ2-7; 10 bases align to TRBD2. Germline CDR1 is ENHRY and CDR2 is SYGVKD. This CDR3 region has 15 residues. V gave up 6 bases and J gave up 2 bases; unmatched junction bases: 7. The chain's CDR3 is CAISDIGTSAYEQYF. The CDR3 coding sequence is TGTGCCATCAGCGACATTGGGACTAGCGCCTACGAGCAGTACTTC.

This chain links TRBV20-1 with TRBJ2-2, with 9 positions matching TRBD2. Germline loops: CDR1 DFQATT, CDR2 SNEGSKA (reference sequence). The V and J ends lost 3 bases and 7 bases, in that order; junction bases with no gene match: 9. The CDR3 sequence is 15 residues long. The CDR3 sequence: CSASLPGTSIGELFF. CDR3 nucleotide sequence: TGCAGTGCTAGTCTCCCCGGGACTAGCATCGGGGAGCTGTTTTTT.

This clonotype has just a few counts. The rearrangement uses TRBV15 and TRBJ1-1, with D possibly TRBD1 on 5 matching bases. The CDR3 has 13 amino acids. The germline gives CDR1 LNHNV, CDR2 YYDKDF (reference sequence). V was pared by 3 bases and J by 4 bases, with 9 bases between. The CDR3 DNA reads as TGTGCCACCAGCAGGGACACGAGCACTGAAGCTTTCTTT. Translated, it gives CATSRDTSTEAFF.

The chain uses TRBV27 and TRBJ1-6; a possible D gene is TRBD1 (5 bases). The CDR3 spans 19 residues. Trimming removed 3 bases from V and 9 bases from J, with 27 bases in between. Germline CDR1 is MNHEY and CDR2 is SMNVEV (reference sequence). CDR3 protein: CASSFGRRGVKVIGSPLHF. The CDR3 DNA reads as TGTGCCAGCAGTTTCGGCCGTCGAGGGGTTAAGGTGATTGGTTCACCCCTCCACTTT.

This sequence joins TRBV6-2 or TRBV6-3 and TRBJ2-1; TRBD2 matches at 9 bases. Trimming took 4 bases from V and 1 from J; bases not matched to a gene: 5. Per the germline V gene, CDR1 is MNHEY and CDR2 is SVGEGT. CDR3 length: 16 residues. CDR3 sequence (DNA): TGTGCCAGCAGTTCAGGTAGCGGGAGATCCTACAATGAGCAGTTCTTC. The encoded protein is CASSSGSGRSYNEQFF.

The V and J genes are TRBV12-3 or TRBV12-4 and TRBJ2-5, with no clear D. V was cut by 6 bases and J by 5 bases, with 7 bases left in between. The CDR3 is 11 residues long. The CDR3 bases are TGTGCCAGCAGGGCAGAGGAGACCCAGTACTTC. Its protein product is CASRAEETQYF.

The chain uses TRBV6-5 and TRBJ1-2; D gene uncertain. Germline CDR1 reads MNHEY; CDR2 reads SVGAGI. The V gene lost 0 bases and the J gene lost 2 bases, with 19 bases spanning the gap. This CDR3 is built from 18 residues. The CDR3 nucleotides are TGTGCCAGCAGTTACTCGAGTATTTTGGAGGGCTTAAACTATGGCTACACCTTC. Translation: CASSYSSILEGLNYGYTF.

This clonotype has a handful of counts. V and J are TRBV18 and TRBJ1-2; no definite D call. The CDR3 is 13 residues long. V gave up 6 bases and J gave up 4 bases, with 12 bases separating them. Per the germline V gene, CDR1 is KGHSH and CDR2 is LQKENI. This chain's CDR3 is CASSPTEIYGYTF. CDR3 DNA sequence: TGTGCCAGCTCGCCTACAGAAATCTATGGCTACACCTTC.

The V and J genes are TRBV11-3 and TRBJ2-5, with D maybe TRBD1 (6 bases). Trimming cost V 4 bases and J 4 bases, with 19 bases left between them. This CDR3 spans 16 amino acids. CDR1 SGHNT and CDR2 YENEEA come from the germline V gene. CDR3 coding DNA: TGTGCCAGCAGCTCGATCAGGGGTGAATCGAGAGAGACCCAGTACTTC. It encodes CASSSIRGESRETQYF.

This clonotype turned up a few times. Here the CDR3 reads CASSLVTDSNQPQHF. The CDR3 region has the DNA TGTGCCAGCAGCTTGGTTACGGACAGCAATCAGCCCCAGCATTTT. V gene TRBV5-5 combines with J gene TRBJ1-5, with D uncertain. Germline V gene lookup returns CDR1 SGHKS and CDR2 YYEKEE (reference sequence). The CDR3 contains 15 residues. Trimming took off 0 bases at V and 1 base at J, with 8 bases between the two ends.

The chain links TRBV15 to TRBJ1-2; 7 bases are a match to TRBD1. CDR1 and CDR2 (germline): LNHNV, YYDKDF (reference sequence). CDR3 size: 15 residues. V lost 5 bases to trimming and J lost 1 base; unmatched junction nucleotides: 7. The chain's CDR3 is CATSQDRTVNYGYTF. The CDR3 DNA reads as TGTGCCACCAGCCAGGACAGGACAGTTAACTATGGCTACACCTTC.

The chain employs TRBV12-3 or TRBV12-4 and TRBJ1-1; D is unclear. Between the trimmed V and J ends, which lost 1 base and 12 bases, there was a span of 6 bases. There are 10 residues in the CDR3. CDR3 DNA sequence: TGTGCCAGCAGTTTAGGGGTCACTTTCTTT. This gives the protein CASSLGVTFF.

V gene TRBV9 combines with J gene TRBJ2-1; D is possibly TRBD2 (6 bases). Trimming removed 4 bases at V and 7 bases at J, with 18 bases between. CDR3 length equals 15 residues. Germline loops: CDR1 SGDLS, CDR2 YYNGEE. The CDR3 DNA follows: TGTGCCAGCAGCATTTTGGGACTGAATCGGAATGAGCAGTTCTTC. This codes for CASSILGLNRNEQFF.

This clonotype was seen once. The chain links TRBV14 to TRBJ2-2; 7 bases fit TRBD1. Trimming removed 4 bases from V and 8 bases from J; junction bases left unmatched: 7. Germline CDR1 is SGHDN and CDR2 is FVKESK. The CDR3 consists of 14 residues. CDR3 protein: CASSRYRGRGELFF. In DNA form, the CDR3 reads TGTGCCAGCAGCCGATACAGGGGACGAGGGGAGCTGTTTTTT.

This clonotype has more than one count but fewer than ten. The chain recombines TRBV12-3 or TRBV12-4 with TRBJ2-7; tentatively, D is TRBD1 or TRBD2 (6 bases each). Trimming left V 5 bases short and J 2 bases short, with 19 bases between. CDR3 length: 16 residues. The CDR3 protein is CASSQGGLDYPYEQYV. The CDR3 DNA is TGTGCCAGCAGTCAAGGGGGGCTCGACTATCCCTACGAGCAGTACGTC.

This clonotype was detected only a few times. The J gene is TRBJ1-3, the V gene TRBV9, with D possibly being TRBD1 (5 bases). Per germline, CDR1 SGDLS and CDR2 YYNGEE. Trimming left V 3 bases short and J 0 bases short, with 10 bases between. The CDR3 extends over 15 amino acids. The CDR3 nucleotides are TGTGCCAGCAGCGAGGCTGGGGGCTCTGGAAACACCATATATTTT. Protein product: CASSEAGGSGNTIYF.

The chain links TRBV10-3 to TRBJ2-3; 9 bases fit TRBD2. Germline trimming cut 8 bases from V and 2 bases from J; bases unmatched to any gene: 14. This CDR3 has 17 residues. In germline, CDR1 is ENHRY, CDR2 SYGVKD. Written as DNA, the CDR3 is TGTGCCATCGGTAGTAGCGGGAGTAGGAGTGCCACAGATACGCAGTATTTT. Protein sequence: CAIGSSGSRSATDTQYF.

The CDR3 nucleotides are TGTGCCAGCAGCAGAAGTGGTGCGGGAGTGGCAGATACGCAGTATTTT. As protein: CASSRSGAGVADTQYF. This rearrangement joins TRBV4-2 to TRBJ2-3; 7 positions match TRBD2. CDR3 size: 16 residues. V trimming: 5 bases; J trimming: 4 bases; junction bases outside the gene matches: 12. Germline CDR1 reads LGHNA; CDR2 reads YNFKEQ.

This clonotype was seen a handful of times. The genes are TRBV29-1 and TRBJ1-2; D is perhaps TRBD1 (6 bases). The germline V and J ends were trimmed by 7 bases and 2 bases, with 20 bases remaining between them. This CDR3 is 15 amino acids long. Germline CDR1 reads SQVTM; CDR2 reads ANQGSEA. CDR3 sequence: CSAVLPDRENYGYTF. CDR3 sequence (DNA): TGCAGCGCGGTCCTGCCGGACAGAGAGAACTATGGCTACACCTTC.